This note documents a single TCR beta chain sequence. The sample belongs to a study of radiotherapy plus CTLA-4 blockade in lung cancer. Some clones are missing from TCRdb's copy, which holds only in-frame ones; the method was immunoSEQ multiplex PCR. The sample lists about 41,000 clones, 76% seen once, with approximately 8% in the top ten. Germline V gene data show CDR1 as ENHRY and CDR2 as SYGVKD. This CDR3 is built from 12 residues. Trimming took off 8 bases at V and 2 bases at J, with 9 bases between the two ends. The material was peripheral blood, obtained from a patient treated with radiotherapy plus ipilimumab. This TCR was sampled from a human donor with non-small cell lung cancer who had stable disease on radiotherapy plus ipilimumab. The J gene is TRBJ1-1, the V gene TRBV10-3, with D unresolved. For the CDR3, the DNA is TGTGCCATCTCTCCATCAAACACTGAAGCTTTCTTT. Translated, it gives CAISPSNTEAFF.